This T cell receptor beta chain was observed in a study of T-cell reconstitution after alpha-beta-depleted transplantation in children. Preparing the TCRbeta library involved the use of unique molecular identifiers. Via MiXCR, TCRdb re-called the PCR reads, giving one row per CDR3 protein. The table has about 610,000 distinct CDR3 sequences, approximately 10% seen once. This clonotype was counted only a few times. From germline, CDR1 is MNHEY and CDR2 SMNVEV (reference sequence). CDR3 length: 14 residues. Trimming removed 1 base from V and 9 bases from J, with 13 bases in between. This receptor was obtained from a human donor who donated a stem cell graft to a child with acute myeloid leukemia. This sequence joins TRBV27 and TRBJ2-1, with D tentatively TRBD2 (6 bases). Material: PBMCs from the stem cell graft donor, obtained from the stem cell graft. The CDR3 region is CASSLWGDSAEQFF. The CDR3 DNA reads as TGTGCCAGCAGTTTATGGGGGGACTCGGCTGAGCAGTTCTTC.